This TCR beta chain came from a study of CXCR3-negative and CXCR3-positive naive CD8 T cells. UMI-tagged TRB cDNA libraries were built via 5' RACE. TCRdb derives one entry per CDR3 protein from the 5' RACE reads, leaving out DNA. Its table lists approximately 90,000 distinct CDR3 sequences. The V gene's germline CDR1 is MNHEY and CDR2 SVGAGI. CDR3 length: 16 residues. With respect to this clonotype: Its antigen is still unknown.

Whole-study results and caveats: Against CXCR3-negative naive cells, CXCR3-positive naive cells showed more hydrophobic TRB CDR3s. Memory cells showed distinct TRBV-TRBJ patterns, while the two naive subsets matched. Memory CD8+ cells showed much lower diversity, while both naive subsets displayed comparably high diversity. Most assays used freshly isolated PBMCs, as cryopreservation partially reduced CXCR3.

The chain joins TRBV6-5 to TRBJ1-2; TCRdb outputs TRBD1, but without DNA this stays unchecked. Sequenced material: naive CXCR3+ CD8+ T cells from blood. The subset denotes: CD45RO-CCR7+CD27+CD95- naive CD8+ T cells expressing CXCR3 (TNR3+). This clonotype originated in a human donor in good health. Some clones in this sample may be carry-over from other donors' samples. The CDR3 here is CASANPYPPGGLGYTF.